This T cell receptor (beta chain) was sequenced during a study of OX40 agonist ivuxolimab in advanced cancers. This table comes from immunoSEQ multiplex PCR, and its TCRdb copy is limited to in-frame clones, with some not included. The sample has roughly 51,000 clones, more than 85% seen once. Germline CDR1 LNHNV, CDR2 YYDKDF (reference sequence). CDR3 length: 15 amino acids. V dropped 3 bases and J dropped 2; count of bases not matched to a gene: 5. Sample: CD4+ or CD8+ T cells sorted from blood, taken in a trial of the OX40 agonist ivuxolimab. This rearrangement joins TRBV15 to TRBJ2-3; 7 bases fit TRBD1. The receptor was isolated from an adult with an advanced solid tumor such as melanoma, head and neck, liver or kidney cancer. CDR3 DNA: TGTGCCACCAGCAGGGGACAGCCCGCCACAGATACGCAGTATTTT. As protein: CATSRGQPATDTQYF.